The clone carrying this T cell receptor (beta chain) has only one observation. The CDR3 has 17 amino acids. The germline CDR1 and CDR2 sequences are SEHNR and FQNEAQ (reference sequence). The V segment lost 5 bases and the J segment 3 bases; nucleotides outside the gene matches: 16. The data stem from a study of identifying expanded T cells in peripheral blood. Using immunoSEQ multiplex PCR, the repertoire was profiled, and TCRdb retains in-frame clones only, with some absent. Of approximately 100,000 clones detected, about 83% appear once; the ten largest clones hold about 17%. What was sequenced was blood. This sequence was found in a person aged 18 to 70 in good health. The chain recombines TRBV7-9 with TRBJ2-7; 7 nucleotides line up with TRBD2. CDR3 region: CASSPLLRGEKNYEQYF. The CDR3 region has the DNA TGTGCCAGCAGCCCCCTGCTCCGGGGGGAAAAAAACTACGAGCAGTACTTC.